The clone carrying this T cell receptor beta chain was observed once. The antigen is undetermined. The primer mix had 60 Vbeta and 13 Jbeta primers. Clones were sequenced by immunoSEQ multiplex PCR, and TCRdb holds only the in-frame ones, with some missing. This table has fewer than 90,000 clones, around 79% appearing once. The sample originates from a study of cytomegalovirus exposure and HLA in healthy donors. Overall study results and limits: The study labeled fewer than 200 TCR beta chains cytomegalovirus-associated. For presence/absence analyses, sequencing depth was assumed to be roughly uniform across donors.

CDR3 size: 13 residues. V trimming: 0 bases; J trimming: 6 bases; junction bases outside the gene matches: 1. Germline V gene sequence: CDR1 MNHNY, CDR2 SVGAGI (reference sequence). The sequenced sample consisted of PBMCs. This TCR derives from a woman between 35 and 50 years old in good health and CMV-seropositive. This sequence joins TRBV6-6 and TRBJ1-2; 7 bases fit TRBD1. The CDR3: CASSYSGGDGYTF. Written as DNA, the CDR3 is TGTGCCAGCAGTTACTCAGGGGGCGATGGCTACACCTTC.